The present T cell receptor (beta chain) was sequenced within a study of shared clonotypes between healthy human individuals. General study points: Four donors shared 5% to 5.5% of their naive CD4 clonotypes. Tissue TCR repertoires likely differ from these blood-only repertoires.

TCRdb keeps only in-frame clones here, not all; method: immunoSEQ multiplex PCR. The sample records around 2,000,000 clones, under 95% being singletons. The V gene's germline CDR1 is KGHSH and CDR2 LQKENI. The CDR3 covers 15 residues. V lost 2 bases and J lost 0, with 8 bases in between. The naive CD8 subset, CD45RO-negative cells positively selected for CCR7, excluded terminally differentiated effector memory CD45RA+ cells. This clone has just one count. Its matching antigen is unknown. The chain uses TRBV18 and TRBJ1-5; weak D call: TRBD1 (5 bases). This TCR derives from a man aged 18-30 years in good health. Some clones in this sample may be carry-over from other donors' samples. The sequencing sample was made of naive CD8+ T cells from PBMCs. CDR3 residues: CASSPDSNSNQPQHF. DNA of the CDR3: TGTGCCAGCTCACCAGACAGCAATAGCAATCAGCCCCAGCATTTT.